Presented here are 3 T cell receptor beta chains from one specimen sequenced in a study of cytomegalovirus exposure and HLA in healthy donors (dated by TCRdb to between 2016 and 2019). Receptor libraries were prepared by the immunoSEQ multiplex PCR assay. Not all clones reach the TCRdb copy of this immuneACCESS table, which keeps in-frame sequences only. Checked studies attribute under half of the gap to unresolved V genes and leave the rest unexplained. The sample table holds under 200,000 clones, of which about 90% were seen once. 5% to 7% of the sample belongs to the ten largest clones. Sequencing was carried out using PBMCs. These TCRs come from a woman aged 25 to 39 in good health and CMV-seronegative.

This sequence joins TRBV9 and TRBJ2-1; D unresolved. CDR1 and CDR2 (germline): SGDLS, YYNGEE. V lost 0 bases and J lost 1, with 11 bases in between. The CDR3 loop spans 16 amino acids. The DNA for the CDR3 is TGTGCCAGCAGCGTAGCTACCTTTAGTTCCTACAATGAGCAGTTCTTC. It specifies CASSVATFSSYNEQFF.

The chain links TRBV6-5 to TRBJ2-5; the D is unclear. There are 15 residues in the CDR3. Germline-derived CDR1 and CDR2 are MNHEY and SVGAGI. V lost 0 bases and J lost 5, with 13 bases in between. CDR3 bases: TGTGCCAGCAGTTACTCGACTGGGAACTGGGAGACCCAGTACTTC. It yields the protein CASSYSTGNWETQYF.

This chain connects TRBV27 to TRBJ2-3; maybe TRBD1 (5 bases). CDR1 is MNHEY and CDR2 is SMNVEV in the germline V gene (reference sequence). Trimming shortened V by 2 bases and J by 0 bases, and 9 bases separated the two germline ends. The CDR3 consists of 15 residues. CDR3 bases: TGTGCCAGCAGTTTACGAGACAGCAGCACAGATACGCAGTATTTT. The encoded protein is CASSLRDSSTDTQYF.